This TCR beta chain is drawn from a study of shared clonotypes between healthy human individuals. Study-level results: The researchers took only blood, and tissue repertoires probably look different. Owing to a small donor count, the genetic and exposure-history diversity represented was limited. Compared with memory subsets, naive subsets generally had larger estimated richness.

Positive CCR7 selection of CD45RO-negative cells yielded the naive CD8 cells, and terminally differentiated effector memory CD45RA+ cells were excluded. Only Caucasian adults living in Nashville, Tennessee served as donors. Points on this clone: Antigen: not known.

Libraries were prepared by immunoSEQ multiplex PCR; TCRdb keeps only in-frame clonotypes and omits some of them. Counted here are about 680,000 clones, about 90% occurring once; the ten biggest clones make up approximately 24%. Trimming stripped 8 bases from V and 3 bases from J, with 17 bases between. Germline assignment: CDR1 GTSNPN and CDR2 SVGIG (reference sequence). The CDR3 runs to 14 residues. This chain connects TRBV30 to TRBJ2-1; weak D call: TRBD1 (5 bases). This sequence was found in a man aged 25-45 years in good health. Source material: naive CD8+ T cells sorted from blood. CDR3 nucleotide sequence: TGTGCCCTTCGTTTGGTCAGGGTCTACAATGAGCAGTTCTTC. Protein sequence: CALRLVRVYNEQFF.